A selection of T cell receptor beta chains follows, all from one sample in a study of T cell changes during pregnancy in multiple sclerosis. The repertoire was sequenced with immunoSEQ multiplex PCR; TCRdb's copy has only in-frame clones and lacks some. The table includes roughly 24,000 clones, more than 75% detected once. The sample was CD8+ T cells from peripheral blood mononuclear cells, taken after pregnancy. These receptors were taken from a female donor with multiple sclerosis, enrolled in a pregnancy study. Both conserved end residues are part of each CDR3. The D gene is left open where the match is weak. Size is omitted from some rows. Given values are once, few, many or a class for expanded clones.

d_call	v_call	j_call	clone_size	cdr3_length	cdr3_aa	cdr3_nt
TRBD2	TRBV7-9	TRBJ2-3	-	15	CASSFLREGTDTQYF	TGTGCCAGCAGCTTCCTGCGGGAGGGCACAGATACGCAGTATTTT
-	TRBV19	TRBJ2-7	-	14	CASSMGGEFYEQYF	TGTGCCAGTAGTATGGGGGGAGAGTTCTACGAGCAGTACTTC
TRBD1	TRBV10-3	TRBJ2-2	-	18	CAISQTHAGGTNTGELFF	TGTGCCATCAGTCAGACTCACGCAGGGGGCACGAACACCGGGGAGCTGTTTTTT
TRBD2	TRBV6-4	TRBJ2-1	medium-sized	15	CASSDSSGSYNEQFF	TGTGCCAGCAGTGACTCTAGCGGGAGTTACAATGAGCAGTTCTTC
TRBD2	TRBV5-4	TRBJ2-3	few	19	CASSSLGTLAGAIADTQYF	TGTGCCAGCAGCTCACTGGGGACTCTAGCGGGAGCGATAGCAGATACGCAGTATTTT
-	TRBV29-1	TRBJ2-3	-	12	CSVEERTDTQYF	TGCAGCGTTGAAGAGAGAACAGATACGCAGTATTTT
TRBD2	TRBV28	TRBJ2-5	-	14	CASRTGGSGETQYF	TGTGCCAGCAGAACCGGGGGGTCGGGGGAGACCCAGTACTTC
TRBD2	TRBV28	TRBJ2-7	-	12	CASSLGGGEENF	TGTGCCAGCAGTTTAGGGGGAGGGGAAGAGAACTTC
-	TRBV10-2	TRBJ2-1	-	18	CASSESGGAGYRYNEQFF	TGCGCCAGCAGTGAGTCGGGCGGGGCGGGGTACCGATACAATGAGCAGTTCTTC
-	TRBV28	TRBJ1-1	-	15	CASSLGPGMNTEAFF	TGTGCCAGCAGTTTAGGTCCGGGGATGAACACTGAAGCTTTCTTT
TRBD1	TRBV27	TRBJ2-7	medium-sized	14	CASSLDRVGNEQYF	TGTGCCAGCAGCTTAGACAGGGTTGGTAACGAGCAGTACTTC
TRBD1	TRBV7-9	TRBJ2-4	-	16	CASSLGTARAKNIQYF	TGTGCCAGCAGCCTGGGGACAGCCCGGGCAAAAAACATTCAGTACTTC
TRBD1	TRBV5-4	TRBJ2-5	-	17	CASSFDRGSLIEETQYF	TGTGCCAGCAGCTTTGACAGGGGGTCTCTTATCGAAGAGACCCAGTACTTC
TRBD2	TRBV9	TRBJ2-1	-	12	CASSPGGTGKFF	TGTGCCAGCAGCCCCGGGGGGACTGGGAAGTTCTTC
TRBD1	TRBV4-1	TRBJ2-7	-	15	CASSQEPGQGNEQYF	TGCGCCAGCAGCCAAGAGCCGGGACAGGGGAACGAGCAGTACTTC
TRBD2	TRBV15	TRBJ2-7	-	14	CATRLGGTSLEQYF	TGTGCCACCCGACTGGGGGGGACGAGCTTAGAGCAGTACTTC
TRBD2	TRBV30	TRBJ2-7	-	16	CAWRSSGRVYSYEQYF	TGTGCCTGGAGATCGAGCGGGAGGGTTTACAGCTACGAGCAGTACTTC
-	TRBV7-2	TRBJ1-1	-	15	CASSLEDSWSTEAFF	TGTGCCAGCAGCTTAGAGGACAGCTGGAGCACTGAAGCTTTCTTT
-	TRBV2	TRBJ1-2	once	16	CASSGLSLGHNYGYTF	TGTGCCAGCAGTGGTTTATCGCTGGGGCATAACTATGGCTACACCTTC
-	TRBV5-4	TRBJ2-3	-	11	CASSRSDTQYF	TGTGCCAGCAGTCGGTCAGATACGCAGTATTTT
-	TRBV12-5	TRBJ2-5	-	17	CASGLVQSGAPQETQYF	TGTGCTAGTGGTTTGGTACAATCAGGGGCCCCCCAAGAGACCCAGTACTTC
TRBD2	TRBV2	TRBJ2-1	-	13	CASELAEFNEQFF	TGTGCCAGTGAACTAGCGGAGTTCAATGAGCAGTTCTTC
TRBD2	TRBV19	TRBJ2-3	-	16	CASSLTAGEGTDTQYF	TGTGCCAGTAGTCTTACAGCGGGAGAGGGGACAGATACGCAGTATTTT
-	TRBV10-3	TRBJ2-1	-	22	CAISERFQSDPKRVSSYNEQFF	TGTGCCATCAGTGAGCGGTTCCAATCTGATCCTAAGCGGGTAAGCTCCTACAATGAGCAGTTCTTC
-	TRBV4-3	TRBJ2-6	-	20	CASSQGARRPSFSGANVLTF	TGCGCCAGCAGCCAAGGGGCCCGCCGACCCTCTTTCTCTGGGGCCAACGTCCTGACTTTC
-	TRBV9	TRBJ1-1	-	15	CASSVVNIPDPEAFF	TGTGCCAGCAGCGTAGTTAACATACCCGATCCTGAAGCTTTCTTT
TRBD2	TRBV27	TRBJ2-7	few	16	CASSPSSGEHTYEQYF	TGTGCCAGCAGTCCCTCTAGCGGGGAGCATACCTACGAGCAGTACTTC